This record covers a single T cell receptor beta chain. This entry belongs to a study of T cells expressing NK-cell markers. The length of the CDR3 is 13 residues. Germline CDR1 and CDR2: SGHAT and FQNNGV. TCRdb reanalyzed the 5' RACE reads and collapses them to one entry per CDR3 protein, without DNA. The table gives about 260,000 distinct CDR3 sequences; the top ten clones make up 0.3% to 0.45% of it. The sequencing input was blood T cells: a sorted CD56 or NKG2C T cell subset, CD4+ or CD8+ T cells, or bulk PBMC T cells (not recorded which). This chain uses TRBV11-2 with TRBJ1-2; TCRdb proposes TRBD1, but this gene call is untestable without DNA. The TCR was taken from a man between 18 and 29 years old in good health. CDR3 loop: CASSRLWGFGYTF.